The 29 T cell receptor beta chains below were found in one sample sequenced in a study of OX40 agonist ivuxolimab in advanced cancers. TCRdb's copy holds only in-frame clones and misses some; the assay was immunoSEQ multiplex PCR. Of 77,000 or so clones listed, 90% are singletons. Here the sequenced sample was CD4+ or CD8+ T cells sorted from blood, taken in a trial of the OX40 agonist ivuxolimab. These receptors all stem from an adult with an advanced solid tumor such as melanoma, head and neck, liver or kidney cancer.

The V and J genes are TRBV6-6 and TRBJ1-3; D remains ambiguous. There are 15 residues in the CDR3. The V gene lost 5 bases and the J gene lost 2 bases, with 13 bases spanning the gap. Germline values: CDR1 MNHNY, CDR2 SVGAGI (reference sequence). The CDR3 DNA reads as TGTGCCAGCAGTCCGGACGGACTAACTGGAAACACCATATATTTT. This gives the protein CASSPDGLTGNTIYF.

The CDR3 DNA is TGTGCCATCACGGGCCACGGACCGAACACCGGGGAGCTGTTTTTT. Translating gives CAITGHGPNTGELFF. The rearrangement uses TRBV10-3 and TRBJ2-2; D not certain. V was clipped by 7 bases and J by 0 bases, with 12 bases between them. CDR1 is ENHRY, CDR2 SYGVKD, per germline. The CDR3 is made up of 15 amino acids.

The V and J genes are TRBV4-3 and TRBJ2-2, with D hard to call. The CDR3 consists of 17 residues. The germline V gene encodes CDR1 LGHNA and CDR2 YSLEER. V gave up 0 bases and J gave up 4 bases, with 15 bases separating them. The CDR3, as DNA: TGCGCCAGCAGCCAAGATTTGCCAAAAGGCGGCACCGGGGAGCTGTTTTTT. This codes for CASSQDLPKGGTGELFF.

The chain joins TRBV6-5 to TRBJ2-1; TRBD2 agrees at 9 bases. Germline CDR1 is MNHEY and CDR2 is SVGAGI. V dropped 0 bases and J dropped 9; count of bases not matched to a gene: 3. This CDR3 is built from 14 residues. CDR3 region: CASSYSAGGAEQFF. DNA for the CDR3: TGTGCCAGCAGTTACTCGGCGGGGGGGGCTGAGCAGTTCTTC.

In its sample, this clone was seen once. The V gene is TRBV28, the J gene TRBJ2-5; 8 bases fit TRBD2. This CDR3 comprises 16 residues. Germline lookup yields CDR1 MDHEN and CDR2 SYDVKM. J was trimmed by 4 bases and V by 4 bases; bases with no gene match: 11. The CDR3 DNA is TGTGCCAGCAGTTCCTTAGTCACTAGCGGTTTAGAGACCCAGTACTTC. Its protein product is CASSSLVTSGLETQYF.

The J gene is TRBJ2-1, the V gene TRBV21-1; the D call in the table, TRBD2, was not verified against the DNA. TRBV21-1 has pseudogene status. This CDR3 spans 15 amino acids. The CDR3, as DNA: TGTGCCAGCAGCAGGCTAGCGGGGGGGATCAATGAGCAGTTCTTC. Translating gives CASSRLAGGINEQFF.

This clone turned up a few times. The rearrangement uses TRBV19 and TRBJ1-1; 7 bases are a match to TRBD1. V dropped 6 bases and J dropped 1; count of bases not matched to a gene: 5. The CDR3 totals 14 residues. Germline V CDR1 and CDR2: LNHDA, SQIVND (reference sequence). CDR3 amino acids: CASRSPGGNTEAFF. In DNA, the CDR3 is TGTGCCAGTAGATCCCCAGGGGGGAACACTGAAGCTTTCTTT. The full variable domain, with the rest looked up from reference TRBV19 and TRBJ1-1, is DGGITQSPKYLFRKEGQNVTLSCEQNLNHDAMYWYRQDPGQGLRLIYYSQIVNDFQKGDIAEGYSVSREKKESFPLTVTSAQKNPTAFYLCASRSPGGNTEAFFGQGTRLTVV.

The chain couples TRBV19 to TRBJ2-4; the D gene could be TRBD1 or TRBD2 (6 bases each). Germline CDR1 and CDR2: LNHDA and SQIVND (reference sequence). Trimming removed 5 bases at V and 0 bases at J, with 14 bases between. The CDR3 is 16 amino acids. CDR3 sequence (DNA): TGTGCCAGTAGTTTGGGGGGCTCAATAGCCAAAAACATTCAGTACTTC. Translating it yields CASSLGGSIAKNIQYF.

The chain joins TRBV5-1 to TRBJ1-3, with 12 bases identical to TRBD1. The J segment lost 4 bases and the V segment lost 4 bases, leaving 6 bases of the junction unmatched. The germline CDR1 and CDR2 sequences are SGHRS and YFSETQ. The CDR3 length is 16 residues. The CDR3 protein is CASSLGTGGAGNTIYF. CDR3 DNA sequence: TGCGCCAGCAGCCTTGGGACAGGGGGCGCAGGAAACACCATATATTTT. Combining the CDR3 with reference TRBV5-1 and TRBJ1-3 gives the whole variable domain KAGVTQTPRYLIKTRGQQVTLSCSPISGHRSVSWYQQTPGQGLQFLFEYFSETQRNKGNFPGRFSGRQFSNSRSEMNVSTLELGDSALYLCASSLGTGGAGNTIYFGEGSWLTVV.

The V call is TRBV10-3, the J call TRBJ2-7; D is possibly TRBD1 (6 bases). V gave up 6 bases and J gave up 5 bases, with 11 bases separating them. The CDR3 covers 12 residues. Germline CDR1 reads ENHRY; CDR2 reads SYGVKD. CDR3 loop: CAIRNYRDEQYF. CDR3 nucleotide sequence: TGTGCCATCAGAAACTACAGGGACGAGCAGTACTTC.

V is TRBV15 and J is TRBJ2-5; no definite D call. Germline values: CDR1 LNHNV, CDR2 YYDKDF (reference sequence). Trimming removed 1 base at V and 1 base at J, with 10 bases between. This CDR3 spans 15 amino acids. The chain's CDR3 is CATSRGLQSQETQYF. CDR3 in DNA: TGTGCCACCAGCAGAGGGTTGCAGTCCCAAGAGACCCAGTACTTC.

The V call is TRBV2, the J call TRBJ2-7; 9 nucleotides match TRBD1. The germline V gene has CDR1 SNHLY and CDR2 FYNNEI. This CDR3 is 15 amino acids long. V shed 0 bases and J 5 bases; nucleotides not matched to a gene: 5. CDR3 in DNA: TGTGCCAGCAGTGAAGCGCTTACAGGGGGCGACGAGCAGTACTTC. As protein: CASSEALTGGDEQYF.

CDR3 sequence (DNA): TGTGCCAGCAGCTTATACCGAGGGCGAGCGGTTACGCAGTATTTT. Residues: CASSLYRGRAVTQYF. The chain uses TRBV7-2 and TRBJ2-3; tentatively, D is TRBD2 (5 bases). CDR1 and CDR2 (germline): SGHTA, FQGNSA. This CDR3 has 15 residues. Trimming took off 2 bases at V and 8 bases at J, with 17 bases between the two ends.

The rearrangement joins TRBV28 to TRBJ1-4; 8 bases line up with TRBD1. CDR1 and CDR2 (germline): MDHEN, SYDVKM. V lost 5 bases, J lost 5 bases, and 16 bases stayed unmatched. The CDR3 totals 18 residues. CDR3 residues: CASSAPGGSRQGNEKLFF. CDR3 sequence (DNA): TGTGCCAGCAGTGCGCCCGGCGGGTCGAGACAGGGGAATGAAAAACTGTTTTTT.

This chain connects TRBV7-2 to TRBJ2-4; TRBD1 matches 8 bases. V was clipped by 7 bases and J by 7 bases; unmatched bases: 15. CDR3 length equals 16 residues. Germline V CDR1 and CDR2: SGHTA, FQGNSA. CDR3 DNA: TGTGCCAGCACCCCCCGGGCAGGGGGCGGTGAGAACATTCAGTACTTC. Its protein product is CASTPRAGGGENIQYF.

The chain has TRBV29-1 and TRBJ2-1, with TRBD2 as a possible D gene (5 bases). The CDR3 is 12 amino acids. Germline V gene sequence: CDR1 SQVTM, CDR2 ANQGSEA. V lost 4 bases and J lost 4, with 8 bases in between. In DNA form, the CDR3 reads TGCAGCGTTGCAACGGGGTACAATGAGCAGTTCTTC. It encodes CSVATGYNEQFF.

In the case of this clone: The sample has other DNA sequences that encode this CDR3 too. The chain recombines TRBV5-1 with TRBJ2-1, with D possibly being TRBD1 or TRBD2 (6 bases each). V dropped 2 bases and J dropped 9 bases, with 12 bases sitting between them. The V gene's germline CDR1 is SGHRS and CDR2 YFSETQ. The CDR3 sequence is 13 residues long. The DNA for the CDR3 is TGCGCCAGCAGCTTCGGAGGGGGTGGTGAGCAGTTCTTC. It specifies CASSFGGGGEQFF. The full variable domain, in which reference TRBV5-1 and TRBJ2-1 provide the parts outside the CDR3, is KAGVTQTPRYLIKTRGQQVTLSCSPISGHRSVSWYQQTPGQGLQFLFEYFSETQRNKGNFPGRFSGRQFSNSRSEMNVSTLELGDSALYLCASSFGGGGEQFFGPGTRLTVL.

The genes are TRBV5-6 and TRBJ2-3, with D hard to call. Trimming removed 1 base from V and 12 bases from J, with 15 bases in between. The CDR3 sequence is 13 residues long. Germline CDR1 and CDR2: SGHDT and YYEEEE. The CDR3 protein is CASSLPNRDLQYF. The CDR3 DNA reads TGTGCCAGCAGCTTGCCTAACAGAGATCTACAGTATTTT. The entire variable domain, with the rest obtained from reference TRBV5-6 and TRBJ2-3, is as follows: DAGVTQSPTHLIKTRGQQVTLRCSPKSGHDTVSWYQQALGQGPQFIFQYYEEEERQRGNFPDRFSGHQFPNYSSELNVNALLLGDSALYLCASSLPNRDLQYFGPGTRLTVL.

V gene TRBV5-1 combines with J gene TRBJ2-5, with D perhaps given as TRBD1 or TRBD2 (7 bases each). This CDR3 is 15 amino acids long. V was clipped by 2 bases and J by 3 bases, with 14 bases between them. Germline CDR1 is SGHRS and CDR2 is YFSETQ. The DNA of the CDR3 is TGCGCCAGCAGCTTCCAGGGGGGGCTTGAAGAGACCCAGTACTTC. This sequence encodes CASSFQGGLEETQYF.

This chain connects TRBV19 to TRBJ1-5; TRBD1 is a possible D gene (5 bases). Germline values: CDR1 LNHDA, CDR2 SQIVND (reference sequence). The CDR3 runs 17 residues. The V gene lost 5 bases and the J gene lost 1 base, with 18 bases spanning the gap. CDR3 DNA sequence: TGTGCCAGTAGTCCTCAGGGTGGTTGGGGAAGCAATCAGCCCCAGCATTTT. Amino acids: CASSPQGGWGSNQPQHF.

The chain joins TRBV6-5 to TRBJ1-1; a possible D gene is TRBD1 (6 bases). This CDR3 contains 15 residues. The V gene's germline CDR1 is MNHEY and CDR2 SVGAGI. Between the trimmed V and J ends, which lost 5 bases and 8 bases, there was a span of 21 bases. The CDR3 DNA reads as TGTGCCAGCAGTAGGGGGGACGTGTGGAGATCCGAAGCTTTCTTT. Encoded protein: CASSRGDVWRSEAFF.

V usage is TRBV5-4 and J usage is TRBJ1-2; 7 bases fit TRBD1. In germline, CDR1 is SGHNT, CDR2 YYREEE (reference sequence). CDR3 length: 15 amino acids. V lost 0 bases to trimming and J lost 8 bases; unmatched junction nucleotides: 10. CDR3 coding DNA: TGTGCCAGCAGCTTGGCTACAGGGGACCTAGGAGGCTACACCTTC. Residues: CASSLATGDLGGYTF. Full variable domain (remainder filled in from reference TRBV5-4 and TRBJ1-2): ETGVTQSPTHLIKTRGQQVTLRCSSQSGHNTVSWYQQALGQGPQFIFQYYREEENGRGNFPPRFSGLQFPNYSSELNVNALELDDSALYLCASSLATGDLGGYTFGSGTRLTVV.

This clone was seen a single time. The chain couples TRBV5-4 to TRBJ2-7; 12 positions match TRBD1. Germline V lookup: CDR1 SGHNT, CDR2 YYREEE (reference sequence). J was trimmed by 5 bases and V by 4 bases; bases with no gene match: 10. This CDR3 region has 16 residues. CDR3 protein: CASSPLGGTGGHEQYF. The CDR3 DNA is TGTGCCAGCAGCCCCCTGGGGGGGACAGGGGGCCACGAGCAGTACTTC.

This clone was seen a handful of times. The chain is built from TRBV12-5 and TRBJ2-3; 7 nucleotides line up with TRBD2. Germline CDR1 reads LGHNT; CDR2 reads FRNRAP. The CDR3 totals 12 residues. V trimming: 4 bases; J trimming: 11 bases; junction bases outside the gene matches: 6. In DNA form, the CDR3 reads TGTGCTAGTGGTTCGCCTAGCGGTAGGCAGTATTTT. Translating it yields CASGSPSGRQYF.

The rearrangement joins TRBV5-4 to TRBJ1-1; possible D gene TRBD1, 5 bases. Germline loops: CDR1 SGHNT, CDR2 YYREEE (reference sequence). V gave up 5 bases and J gave up 5 bases, with 16 bases separating them. This CDR3 region has 14 residues. The CDR3 nucleotides are TGTGCCAGCAGGACCCAGGGCGAAGGGACTGAAGCTTTCTTT. Translation: CASRTQGEGTEAFF.

The chain recombines TRBV15 with TRBJ2-7; no definite D call. V was cut by 2 bases and J by 5 bases, with 1 base left in between. The V gene's germline CDR1 is LNHNV and CDR2 YYDKDF (reference sequence). The CDR3 contains 10 residues. CDR3 protein: CATSRNEQYF. The CDR3 region has the DNA TGTGCCACCAGCAGAAACGAGCAGTACTTC. Combining the CDR3 with reference TRBV15 and TRBJ2-7 gives the whole variable domain DAMVIQNPRYQVTQFGKPVTLSCSQTLNHNVMYWYQQKSSQAPKLLFHYYDKDFNNEADTPDNFQSRRPNTSFCFLDIRSPGLGDTAMYLCATSRNEQYFGPGTRLTVT.

As DNA, the CDR3 is TGTGCCAGCAGCCCTTTTACCGGGACAGCTTATAATTCACCCCTCCACTTT. Translated, it gives CASSPFTGTAYNSPLHF. The chain couples TRBV4-2 to TRBJ1-6; TRBD1 matches at 7 bases. Trimming removed 4 bases from V and 4 bases from J; junction bases left unmatched: 10. The CDR3 has 17 amino acids. Germline CDR1 reads LGHNA; CDR2 reads YNFKEQ.

This clone was recorded only once. The chain carries TRBV5-1 and TRBJ2-5, with TRBD2 matching 8 bases. With V trimmed by 4 bases and J by 5 bases, 7 bases remained unmatched. Germline assignment: CDR1 SGHRS and CDR2 YFSETQ. This CDR3 has 14 residues. DNA of the CDR3: TGCGCCAGCAGCCTAGGACTAGCCTCGGAGACCCAGTACTTC. It encodes CASSLGLASETQYF. Combining the CDR3 with reference TRBV5-1 and TRBJ2-5 gives the whole variable domain KAGVTQTPRYLIKTRGQQVTLSCSPISGHRSVSWYQQTPGQGLQFLFEYFSETQRNKGNFPGRFSGRQFSNSRSEMNVSTLELGDSALYLCASSLGLASETQYFGPGTRLLVL.

CDR3 in amino acids: CASSLARDRGLNYGYTF. The CDR3 nucleotides are TGTGCCAGCAGCTTGGCCAGGGACAGGGGCCTTAACTATGGCTACACCTTC. The J gene is TRBJ1-2, the V gene TRBV5-4, with 10 positions matching TRBD1. Germline trimming cut 0 bases from V and 1 base from J; bases unmatched to any gene: 6. Germline CDR1 is SGHNT and CDR2 is YYREEE (reference sequence). The length of the CDR3 is 17 residues.